The rows below give T cell receptor beta chains drawn from one sample of a study of T-cell reconstitution after alpha-beta-depleted transplantation in children. TCRdb re-analysed the PCR reads in MiXCR, keeping a single row per CDR3 protein. The table includes about 340,000 distinct CDR3 sequences, approximately 10% detected once. Here the sequenced sample was PBMCs from the stem cell graft donor, taken from the stem cell graft. The receptors originated from a human donor who donated a stem cell graft to a child with acute lymphoblastic leukemia. CDR3s include the opening cysteine and the closing phenylalanine or tryptophan. The order of the fields is D gene, J gene, clone size, V gene, CDR3 protein, CDR3 DNA. A D gene is named only where the DNA matches it firmly. Only some rows state a clone size, as once, few, many or a class for expanded clones.

D gene: TRBD1; J gene: TRBJ2-5; clone size: .; V gene: TRBV7-2; CDR3 protein: CASSPFGQGIQETQYF; CDR3 DNA: TGTGCCAGCAGCCCATTCGGACAGGGAATACAAGAGACCCAGTACTTC
D gene: TRBD1; J gene: TRBJ1-2; clone size: .; V gene: TRBV5-6; CDR3 protein: CASSWTGSEVGYTF; CDR3 DNA: TGTGCCAGCAGCTGGACAGGGTCGGAGGTTGGCTACACCTTC
D gene: TRBD1; J gene: TRBJ2-5; clone size: few; V gene: TRBV5-1; CDR3 protein: CASSGQVPETQYF; CDR3 DNA: TGCGCCAGCAGCGGACAGGTGCCGGAGACCCAGTACTTC
D gene: .; J gene: TRBJ2-5; clone size: .; V gene: TRBV12-3/TRBV12-4; CDR3 protein: CASRRSAGSQYF; CDR3 DNA: TGTGCCAGCAGGCGGTCCGCCGGGTCCCAGTACTTC
D gene: .; J gene: TRBJ1-2; clone size: .; V gene: TRBV3-1; CDR3 protein: CASSPPRGGDYYGYTF; CDR3 DNA: TGTGCCAGCAGCCCTCCACGGGGAGGAGACTACTATGGCTACACCTTC
D gene: TRBD2; J gene: TRBJ2-7; clone size: .; V gene: TRBV7-2; CDR3 protein: CASSMGLAGDEQYF; CDR3 DNA: TGTGCCAGCAGCATGGGACTAGCGGGAGACGAGCAGTACTTC
D gene: .; J gene: TRBJ2-5; clone size: few; V gene: TRBV14; CDR3 protein: CASSPRISQETQYF; CDR3 DNA: TGTGCCAGCAGCCCAAGAATAAGCCAAGAGACCCAGTACTTC
D gene: TRBD1; J gene: TRBJ2-7; clone size: .; V gene: TRBV29-1; CDR3 protein: CSVNSGQGKYEQYF; CDR3 DNA: TGCAGCGTCAACTCGGGACAGGGAAAATACGAGCAGTACTTC
D gene: .; J gene: TRBJ2-5; clone size: few; V gene: TRBV24-1; CDR3 protein: CATSDHGRSGTQYF; CDR3 DNA: TGTGCCACCAGTGATCACGGGAGATCGGGGACCCAGTACTTC
D gene: .; J gene: TRBJ2-6; clone size: .; V gene: TRBV4-1; CDR3 protein: CASSPENTGPGANVLTF; CDR3 DNA: TGCGCCAGCAGCCCAGAAAACACAGGGCCCGGGGCCAACGTCCTGACTTTC
D gene: TRBD2; J gene: TRBJ2-5; clone size: .; V gene: TRBV25-1; CDR3 protein: CASSSGLAGAETQYF; CDR3 DNA: TGTGCCAGCAGTTCTGGACTAGCGGGAGCAGAGACCCAGTACTTC
D gene: TRBD1; J gene: TRBJ2-7; clone size: .; V gene: TRBV12-3/TRBV12-4; CDR3 protein: CASRLGQGSPSYEQYF; CDR3 DNA: TGTGCCAGCAGACTCGGACAGGGATCGCCCTCCTACGAGCAGTACTTC
D gene: TRBD1; J gene: TRBJ1-1; clone size: .; V gene: TRBV6-2/TRBV6-3; CDR3 protein: CASSSQKSRGRAEAFF; CDR3 DNA: TGTGCCAGCAGTTCCCAGAAGTCCAGGGGGAGAGCTGAAGCTTTCTTT
D gene: .; J gene: TRBJ2-2; clone size: few; V gene: TRBV12-3/TRBV12-4; CDR3 protein: CASSLVDDRDTGELFF; CDR3 DNA: TGTGCCAGCAGTTTAGTTGACGATCGGGACACCGGGGAGCTGTTTTTT
D gene: .; J gene: TRBJ2-1; clone size: few; V gene: TRBV2; CDR3 protein: CASRSLSGNEQFF; CDR3 DNA: TGTGCCAGCAGGTCCCTTAGCGGCAATGAGCAGTTCTTC
D gene: TRBD2; J gene: TRBJ2-3; clone size: .; V gene: TRBV5-1; CDR3 protein: CASSPLTSLKTSTDTQYF; CDR3 DNA: TGCGCCAGCAGCCCATTGACTAGCCTTAAGACTAGCACAGATACGCAGTATTTT
D gene: .; J gene: TRBJ2-5; clone size: .; V gene: TRBV15; CDR3 protein: CATSRIRTRVEETQYF; CDR3 DNA: TGTGCCACCAGCAGGATACGGACGCGGGTAGAAGAGACCCAGTACTTC
D gene: TRBD1; J gene: TRBJ1-1; clone size: .; V gene: TRBV6-1; CDR3 protein: CASSRDREYNTEAFF; CDR3 DNA: TGTGCCAGCAGTCGGGACAGGGAGTACAACACTGAAGCTTTCTTT
D gene: .; J gene: TRBJ2-3; clone size: .; V gene: TRBV27; CDR3 protein: CASSFSPIGTDTQYF; CDR3 DNA: TGTGCCAGCAGTTTTTCACCGATCGGCACAGATACGCAGTATTTT
D gene: .; J gene: TRBJ2-1; clone size: many; V gene: TRBV20-1; CDR3 protein: CSARETTGWNEQFF; CDR3 DNA: TGCAGTGCTAGAGAAACGACGGGATGGAATGAGCAGTTCTTC
D gene: TRBD2; J gene: TRBJ2-1; clone size: few; V gene: TRBV5-1; CDR3 protein: CASSSTGHSGRSYNEQFF; CDR3 DNA: TGCGCCAGCAGCTCAACCGGTCATAGCGGGAGGTCCTACAATGAGCAGTTCTTC
D gene: TRBD2; J gene: TRBJ2-7; clone size: many; V gene: TRBV6-1; CDR3 protein: CASSAPRTSGNEQYF; CDR3 DNA: TGTGCCAGCAGTGCCCCCCGGACTAGCGGGAACGAGCAGTACTTC
D gene: .; J gene: TRBJ1-1; clone size: .; V gene: TRBV11-1; CDR3 protein: CASRGNINGEAFF; CDR3 DNA: TGTGCCAGCCGGGGAAACATCAATGGTGAAGCTTTCTTT
D gene: .; J gene: TRBJ2-1; clone size: .; V gene: TRBV4-1; CDR3 protein: CASSQASFPKQFF; CDR3 DNA: TGCGCCAGCAGCCAGGCTAGTTTCCCGAAGCAGTTCTTC
D gene: .; J gene: TRBJ2-2; clone size: many; V gene: TRBV9; CDR3 protein: CASSFTGGPNTGELFF; CDR3 DNA: TGTGCCAGCAGCTTTACTGGAGGCCCAAACACCGGGGAGCTGTTTTTT
D gene: .; J gene: TRBJ1-5; clone size: .; V gene: TRBV20-1; CDR3 protein: CSAGGRLNQPEHF; CDR3 DNA: TGCAGTGCTGGGGGCCGCCTAAATCAGCCCGAGCATTTT
D gene: .; J gene: TRBJ2-3; clone size: .; V gene: TRBV12-3/TRBV12-4; CDR3 protein: CASSLRTSGSDTQYF; CDR3 DNA: TGTGCCAGCAGTTTGCGGACCTCGGGGTCAGATACGCAGTATTTT
D gene: TRBD1; J gene: TRBJ2-1; clone size: .; V gene: TRBV12-5; CDR3 protein: CASGNHRDRPDNEQFF; CDR3 DNA: TGTGCTAGTGGCAACCACAGGGACAGGCCAGACAATGAGCAGTTCTTC
D gene: .; J gene: TRBJ2-6; clone size: .; V gene: TRBV7-9; CDR3 protein: CASSFPSGFSGANVLTF; CDR3 DNA: TGTGCCAGCAGCTTCCCATCCGGCTTTTCTGGGGCCAACGTCCTGACTTTC
D gene: TRBD1; J gene: TRBJ2-3; clone size: .; V gene: TRBV27; CDR3 protein: CASSHVTGGADTQYF; CDR3 DNA: TGTGCCAGCAGTCACGTGACAGGGGGGGCAGATACGCAGTATTTT
D gene: .; J gene: TRBJ2-7; clone size: .; V gene: TRBV4-1; CDR3 protein: CASSRVPGADYEQYF; CDR3 DNA: TGCGCCAGCAGCCGAGTCCCCGGGGCCGACTACGAGCAGTACTTC
D gene: .; J gene: TRBJ2-5; clone size: few; V gene: TRBV6-5; CDR3 protein: CASSYSLRAIGTNQETQYF; CDR3 DNA: TGTGCCAGCAGTTACTCTCTCAGGGCTATCGGGACAAACCAAGAGACCCAGTACTTC
D gene: .; J gene: TRBJ2-2; clone size: few; V gene: TRBV20-1; CDR3 protein: CSARGAAGWAGELFF; CDR3 DNA: TGCAGTGCTCGGGGAGCGGCGGGATGGGCCGGGGAGCTGTTTTTT
D gene: TRBD2; J gene: TRBJ2-7; clone size: .; V gene: TRBV27; CDR3 protein: CASSLRGSGGYEQYF; CDR3 DNA: TGTGCCAGCAGCCTCCGCGGCTCCGGGGGGTACGAGCAGTACTTC
D gene: TRBD2; J gene: TRBJ2-1; clone size: .; V gene: TRBV12-3/TRBV12-4; CDR3 protein: CASSFTTAGGKFF; CDR3 DNA: TGTGCCAGCAGTTTTACGACAGCGGGGGGGAAGTTCTTC
D gene: .; J gene: TRBJ2-5; clone size: few; V gene: TRBV5-6; CDR3 protein: CASSSRQLGPETQYF; CDR3 DNA: TGTGCCAGCAGCTCCAGACAACTAGGGCCTGAGACCCAGTACTTC
D gene: .; J gene: TRBJ1-6; clone size: .; V gene: TRBV6-5; CDR3 protein: CASHFPPPTGPNSPLHF; CDR3 DNA: TGTGCCAGCCACTTCCCTCCCCCTACAGGTCCTAATTCACCCCTCCACTTT
D gene: .; J gene: TRBJ2-5; clone size: .; V gene: TRBV6-1; CDR3 protein: CASSEDGLEETQYF; CDR3 DNA: TGTGCCAGCAGTGAAGACGGGCTGGAGGAGACCCAGTACTTC
D gene: .; J gene: TRBJ2-2; clone size: few; V gene: TRBV11-3; CDR3 protein: CASSFGVGWNTGELFF; CDR3 DNA: TGTGCCAGCAGCTTCGGTGTAGGGTGGAATACCGGGGAGCTGTTTTTT
D gene: TRBD1; J gene: TRBJ1-5; clone size: many; V gene: TRBV28; CDR3 protein: CASSLTGTASNQPQHF; CDR3 DNA: TGTGCCAGCAGTTTAACCGGGACAGCTAGCAATCAGCCCCAGCATTTT
D gene: TRBD2; J gene: TRBJ2-4; clone size: few; V gene: TRBV18; CDR3 protein: CASSLGTSGVDIQYF; CDR3 DNA: TGTGCCAGCTCACTCGGGACTAGCGGGGTGGACATTCAGTACTTC
D gene: .; J gene: TRBJ1-6; clone size: once; V gene: TRBV4-2; CDR3 protein: CASSQDIGGNSPLHF; CDR3 DNA: TGTGCCAGCAGCCAAGATATTGGCGGAAATTCACCCCTCCACTTT
D gene: .; J gene: TRBJ2-2; clone size: .; V gene: TRBV10-1; CDR3 protein: CASSEQRLNTGELFF; CDR3 DNA: TGCGCCAGCAGTGAACAGCGGCTAAACACCGGGGAGCTGTTTTTT
D gene: TRBD1; J gene: TRBJ2-1; clone size: .; V gene: TRBV7-2; CDR3 protein: CASSFPGQGTVDNEQFF; CDR3 DNA: TGTGCCAGCAGCTTCCCGGGACAGGGAACGGTCGACAATGAGCAGTTCTTC
D gene: .; J gene: TRBJ1-1; clone size: .; V gene: TRBV4-1; CDR3 protein: CASSRGQMNTEAFF; CDR3 DNA: TGCGCCAGCAGCCGGGGGCAGATGAACACTGAAGCTTTCTTT
D gene: .; J gene: TRBJ1-1; clone size: few; V gene: TRBV21-1; CDR3 protein: CASSLGEGGPVVTEAFF; CDR3 DNA: TGTGCCAGCAGCCTGGGCGAGGGGGGGCCGGTGGTGACTGAAGCTTTCTTT
D gene: TRBD1; J gene: TRBJ2-1; clone size: many; V gene: TRBV6-1; CDR3 protein: CASSPGQGKEQFF; CDR3 DNA: TGTGCCAGCAGTCCAGGACAGGGTAAAGAGCAGTTCTTC
D gene: .; J gene: TRBJ2-3; clone size: many; V gene: TRBV5-1; CDR3 protein: CASSPSEGLTDTQYF; CDR3 DNA: TGCGCCAGCAGCCCCAGCGAGGGGCTCACAGATACGCAGTATTTT
D gene: TRBD2; J gene: TRBJ2-1; clone size: few; V gene: TRBV12-3/TRBV12-4; CDR3 protein: CASSYRSGSPYNEQFF; CDR3 DNA: TGTGCCAGCAGCTACCGGAGCGGGAGTCCCTACAATGAGCAGTTCTTC